These T cell receptor beta chains were read from a single sample in a study of T cells in Graves' hyperthyroidism and ophthalmopathy. TCRdb reanalysed the multiplex PCR reads using MiXCR and keeps one entry per CDR3 protein. Of approximately 600,000 distinct CDR3 sequences in the sample, less than 25% were seen once. Source material: blood. These receptors originate from a man aged 30 to 45 with Graves' ophthalmopathy. Both conserved end residues are part of each CDR3. D genes are given only for firm matches. Not all rows give a size; the values are once, few, many and, for expanded clones, a class.

D	size	J	length	V	CDR3	DNA
NA	few	TRBJ1-2	12	TRBV20-1	CSARLGAGGYTF	TGCAGTGCTAGGCTAGGCGCTGGTGGCTACACCTTC
NA	NA	TRBJ2-1	17	TRBV6-1	CASSPVVGERYYNEQFF	TGTGCCAGCAGTCCGGTGGTGGGGGAAAGGTACTACAATGAGCAGTTCTTC
NA	NA	TRBJ1-6	14	TRBV6-2/TRBV6-3	CASRLQGGNSPLHF	TGTGCCAGCAGATTACAAGGTGGCAATTCACCCCTCCACTTT
NA	NA	TRBJ2-2	17	TRBV5-1	CASSLEMAGRGSGELFF	TGCGCCAGCAGCTTGGAAATGGCGGGCAGGGGCTCCGGGGAGCTGTTTTTT
NA	NA	TRBJ2-1	12	TRBV19	CASFRGPDEQFF	TGTGCCAGTTTCAGGGGCCCGGATGAGCAGTTCTTC
TRBD2	NA	TRBJ2-5	13	TRBV27	CASSWGTSLIQYF	TGTGCCAGCAGTTGGGGGACTAGCCTTATCCAGTACTTC
NA	few	TRBJ2-5	15	TRBV6-1	CASSDGPNGGETQYF	TGTGCCAGCAGTGATGGGCCGAACGGGGGAGAGACCCAGTACTTC
TRBD2	many	TRBJ2-7	14	TRBV20-1	CSAKVAGDSYEQYF	TGCAGTGCTAAGGTAGCGGGAGACAGCTACGAGCAGTACTTC
NA	NA	TRBJ2-7	14	TRBV7-9	CASSPQGGSQEQYF	TGTGCCAGCAGCCCCCAGGGTGGGTCTCAAGAGCAGTACTTC
TRBD1	many	TRBJ1-1	18	TRBV14	CASSQDFRARGRSTEAFF	TGTGCCAGCAGCCAAGACTTTCGAGCGAGGGGGCGTAGCACTGAAGCTTTCTTT
TRBD2	NA	TRBJ2-1	13	TRBV2	CASTAGVYNEQFF	TGTGCCAGCACTGCGGGGGTATACAATGAGCAGTTCTTC
TRBD1	NA	TRBJ2-1	16	TRBV5-1	CASSLRGTGSYNEQFF	TGCGCCAGCAGCTTGAGGGGGACAGGGTCCTACAATGAGCAGTTCTTC
NA	few	TRBJ1-1	13	TRBV29-1	CSVVGRVNTEAFF	TGCAGCGTTGTCGGCAGGGTGAACACTGAAGCTTTCTTT
NA	many	TRBJ1-2	12	TRBV29-1	CSVRPGSRGYTF	TGCAGCGTTCGCCCAGGGTCTCGGGGCTACACCTTC
NA	NA	TRBJ1-5	14	TRBV6-2/TRBV6-3	CASSYSGAGQPQHF	TGTGCCAGCAGTTACTCGGGGGCAGGTCAGCCCCAGCATTTT
TRBD2	NA	TRBJ2-2	14	TRBV4-1	CASSQISGTGELFF	TGCGCCAGCAGCCAGATTAGCGGGACCGGGGAGCTGTTTTTT
TRBD2	many	TRBJ2-7	14	TRBV20-1	CSARVGGRAVEQYF	TGCAGTGCTAGAGTGGGGGGGAGGGCGGTTGAGCAGTACTTC
TRBD2	NA	TRBJ2-1	14	TRBV2	CASRVAGFGNEQFF	TGTGCCAGTAGGGTAGCGGGATTCGGCAATGAGCAGTTCTTC
NA	NA	TRBJ1-2	17	TRBV5-1	CASSLDPRDKGFYGYTF	TGCGCCAGCAGCTTAGACCCCCGGGACAAGGGGTTCTATGGCTACACCTTC
NA	many	TRBJ1-2	16	TRBV11-2	CASSPPSATYGFGYTF	TGTGCCAGCAGCCCCCCGTCAGCCACCTATGGGTTTGGCTACACCTTC
NA	many	TRBJ1-1	13	TRBV20-1	CSTERGKGTEAFF	TGCAGCACAGAAAGGGGCAAAGGCACTGAAGCTTTCTTT
TRBD1	many	TRBJ2-1	15	TRBV20-1	CSARSGTGGDNEQFF	TGCAGTGCGCGTTCCGGGACAGGGGGGGACAATGAGCAGTTCTTC
TRBD1	many	TRBJ2-7	16	TRBV20-1	CSARDSSGTGYYEQYF	TGCAGTGCTAGAGATTCGTCTGGGACAGGCTACTACGAGCAGTACTTC
NA	few	TRBJ1-1	16	TRBV5-6	CASSFSASGANTEAFF	TGTGCCAGCAGCTTTTCCGCTTCGGGGGCGAACACTGAAGCTTTCTTT
NA	NA	TRBJ2-1	14	TRBV12-3/TRBV12-4	CASSSLQGYNEQFF	TGTGCCAGCAGCTCACTTCAGGGCTACAATGAGCAGTTCTTC
TRBD1	NA	TRBJ1-4	17	TRBV3-1	CASSPEGQGLSNEKLFF	TGTGCCAGCAGCCCCGAAGGACAGGGTCTGTCTAATGAAAAACTGTTTTTT
TRBD1	NA	TRBJ2-7	15	TRBV29-1	CSVEDLRTGSYEQYF	TGCAGCGTTGAAGATCTGAGGACAGGGTCCTACGAGCAGTACTTC
NA	many	TRBJ1-5	13	TRBV28	CASTLGVGQPQHF	TGTGCCAGCACCCTTGGAGTTGGTCAGCCCCAGCATTTT
TRBD2	NA	TRBJ2-1	16	TRBV12-3/TRBV12-4	CASSPLAGGSHNEQFF	TGTGCCAGCAGTCCTCTAGCGGGAGGGAGCCACAATGAGCAGTTCTTC
NA	many	TRBJ1-2	16	TRBV11-2	CASSLGAEKLDYGYTF	TGTGCCAGCAGCTTAGGGGCAGAGAAATTGGACTATGGCTACACCTTC
NA	NA	TRBJ2-7	14	TRBV11-2	CASSARLERGEQYF	TGTGCCAGCAGCGCCCGACTAGAACGGGGAGAGCAGTACTTC
TRBD2	NA	TRBJ2-3	16	TRBV5-1	CASSLSGREVTDTQYF	TGCGCCAGCAGCTTAAGTGGGCGGGAGGTCACAGATACGCAGTATTTT
TRBD1	once	TRBJ2-2	16	TRBV7-2	CASSAPGQGATGELFF	TGTGCCAGCTCAGCACCGGGACAGGGGGCCACCGGGGAGCTGTTTTTT
NA	few	TRBJ1-1	13	TRBV12-5	CASGGRGGTEAFF	TGTGCTAGTGGAGGTAGAGGGGGGACTGAAGCTTTCTTT
TRBD1	few	TRBJ1-1	15	TRBV6-1	CASSFSGTGATEAFF	TGTGCCAGCAGTTTTTCCGGGACAGGGGCCACTGAAGCTTTCTTT
TRBD2	NA	TRBJ2-2	17	TRBV7-9	CASSLMGLAGNTGELFF	TGTGCCAGCAGCTTAATGGGACTAGCGGGGAACACCGGGGAGCTGTTTTTT
NA	NA	TRBJ2-7	15	TRBV10-2	CASSDAPSASYEQYF	TGCGCCAGCAGTGATGCCCCTAGCGCATCCTACGAGCAGTACTTC
TRBD1	many	TRBJ1-2	13	TRBV5-1	CASSADRGYGYTF	TGCGCCAGCAGCGCGGACAGGGGATATGGCTACACCTTC
NA	NA	TRBJ2-1	13	TRBV6-1	CASSRDFPNEQFF	TGTGCCAGCAGCCGGGACTTCCCCAATGAGCAGTTCTTC
NA	NA	TRBJ1-3	15	TRBV18	CASSPTDFAGNTIYF	TGTGCCAGCTCACCTACGGATTTTGCTGGAAACACCATATATTTT
NA	few	TRBJ2-1	14	TRBV6-2/TRBV6-3	CASSTGDFYNEQFF	TGTGCCAGCAGTACCGGGGACTTCTACAATGAGCAGTTCTTC
NA	few	TRBJ1-5	15	TRBV27	CASSQGVYSNQPQHF	TGTGCCAGCAGTCAAGGGGTATATAGCAATCAGCCCCAGCATTTT
NA	few	TRBJ1-3	15	TRBV20-1	CSARVIRSSGNTIYF	TGCAGTGCTAGAGTAATCAGAAGCTCTGGAAACACCATATATTTT
NA	many	TRBJ2-5	13	TRBV28	CASSPSNQETQYF	TGTGCCAGCAGTCCCTCGAACCAAGAGACCCAGTACTTC
NA	few	TRBJ1-5	14	TRBV20-1	CSARDRTGGQPQHF	TGCAGTGCTAGAGATCGCACAGGAGGTCAGCCCCAGCATTTT
NA	few	TRBJ1-5	17	TRBV6-1	CASRPGRTFYSNQPQHF	TGTGCCAGCCGTCCGGGACGGACCTTTTATAGCAATCAGCCCCAGCATTTT
NA	few	TRBJ1-5	14	TRBV27	CASSLIGAGQPQHF	TGTGCCAGCAGTTTGATAGGGGCAGGACAGCCCCAGCATTTT
TRBD1	NA	TRBJ2-1	16	TRBV27	CASTPKSWGQYNEQFF	TGTGCCAGCACCCCGAAGTCCTGGGGACAGTACAATGAGCAGTTCTTC
TRBD1	NA	TRBJ1-4	14	TRBV3-1	CASSQSRGGEKLFF	TGTGCCAGCAGCCAATCCAGGGGGGGGGAAAAACTGTTTTTT
TRBD2	many	TRBJ2-1	17	TRBV12-3/TRBV12-4	CASSPLAGGPGGNEQFF	TGTGCCAGCAGCCCCTTAGCGGGAGGCCCAGGTGGCAATGAGCAGTTCTTC
TRBD1	NA	TRBJ1-2	16	TRBV18	CASSPSWQGDYYGYTF	TGTGCCAGCTCACCCTCGTGGCAGGGGGACTACTATGGCTACACCTTC
NA	few	TRBJ2-5	12	TRBV29-1	CSVEGLQETQYF	TGCAGCGTTGAGGGACTTCAAGAGACCCAGTACTTC
TRBD2	NA	TRBJ2-2	16	TRBV9	CASSAPASGNTGELFF	TGTGCCAGCAGCGCGCCGGCTAGCGGGAACACCGGGGAGCTGTTTTTT
NA	NA	TRBJ1-1	14	TRBV6-1	CASSYGGVVTEAFF	TGTGCCAGCAGTTATGGAGGCGTTGTCACTGAAGCTTTCTTT